This T cell receptor beta chain is drawn from a study of response to subunit inactivated influenza vaccine. Using its own MiXCR run on the RT-PCR reads, TCRdb lists one record per CDR3 protein. The sample has about 700,000 distinct CDR3 sequences, around a sixth seen once. Trimming left V 5 bases short and J 5 bases short, with 13 bases between. The CDR3 length is 13 residues. CDR1 and CDR2 (germline): MNHEY, SMNVEV (reference sequence). Sequencing was performed on PBMCs from blood, taken roughly 12 days after vaccination. The chain recombines TRBV27 with TRBJ2-7; D is tentatively TRBD1 or TRBD2 (5 bases each). This clonotype was obtained from a man aged 45-65 years who received an inactivated influenza vaccine. The CDR3 loop is CASSTRGPDEQYF. The CDR3 coding sequence is TGTGCCAGCAGTACAAGGGGACCGGACGAGCAGTACTTC.